The 7 T cell receptor beta chains listed next were all sequenced from one sample in a study of blood T cells in healthy people across ages. A sample-barcoded 5' primer and a J-beta primer mix were used in a second PCR of about 7 to 12 cycles. Via MiXCR, TCRdb re-called the 5' RACE reads, giving one row per CDR3 protein. The table includes approximately 1.5 million distinct CDR3 sequences, 40% to 45% detected once. The material sequenced was blood. All receptors come from a woman between 18 and 29 years old in good health.

This clonotype was detected only a few times. V usage is TRBV29-1 and J usage is TRBJ2-5; D uncertain. The closer fit of TRBJ2-7 to the DNA end suggests the J call may be wrong. This CDR3 contains 11 residues. Germline loops: CDR1 SQVTM, CDR2 ANQGSEA. CDR3 nucleotide sequence: TGCAGCGCCGAGGACGGCTACGAGCAGTACTTC. This gives the protein CSAEDGYEQYF.

The chain has TRBV7-2 and TRBJ1-1; D not resolved. CDR3 length equals 15 residues. Germline assignment: CDR1 SGHTA and CDR2 FQGNSA. The V and J ends lost 0 bases and 6 bases respectively, with 14 bases between them. The CDR3 sequence is CASSLADTRDAEAFF. The CDR3 bases are TGTGCCAGCAGCTTAGCGGATACACGCGACGCTGAAGCTTTCTTT.

The chain carries TRBV4-2 and TRBJ2-5; D gene ambiguous. The CDR3 sequence is 14 residues long. Trimming removed 3 bases from V and 4 bases from J, with 12 bases in between. Germline assignment: CDR1 LGHNA and CDR2 YNFKEQ. The CDR3 coding sequence is TGTGCCAGCAGCCAGGGTAGGGTGGCAGAGACCCAGTACTTC. The encoded protein is CASSQGRVAETQYF.

The V and J genes are TRBV7-9 and TRBJ1-2; the D is unclear. Trimming removed 2 bases from V and 7 bases from J, with 14 bases in between. Germline V gives CDR1 SEHNR, CDR2 FQNEAQ (reference sequence). The CDR3 has 14 residues. The CDR3 sequence: CASSLTTPRGGYTF. The CDR3 nucleotides read TGTGCCAGCAGCTTAACGACTCCTCGGGGTGGCTACACCTTC.

This chain uses TRBV4-3 with TRBJ2-1; D ambiguous. The CDR3 is 13 amino acids. Germline V gene data show CDR1 as LGHNA and CDR2 as YSLEER. Trimming stripped 0 bases from V and 10 bases from J, with 10 bases between. The CDR3, as DNA: TGCGCCAGCAGCCAAGAGGGTTCGTCCGAGCAGTTCTTC. As protein: CASSQEGSSEQFF.

The V call is TRBV7-2, the J call TRBJ2-2, with D perhaps matching TRBD1 (5 bases). The germline V gene has CDR1 SGHTA and CDR2 FQGNSA. There are 14 residues in the CDR3. V shed 2 bases and J shed 7 bases, with 11 bases lying between them. This chain's CDR3 is CASSLTRDGGELFF. The CDR3 DNA is TGTGCCAGCAGCTTAACCAGGGATGGCGGGGAGCTGTTTTTT.

This clonotype was seen more than once but under ten times. V is TRBV5-1 and J is TRBJ2-3, with D uncertain. The CDR3 contains 15 residues. Germline-derived CDR1 and CDR2 are SGHRS and YFSETQ. Trimming took off 1 base at V and 6 bases at J, with 15 bases between the two ends. The CDR3 loop is CASSLQRPGRDTQYF. The CDR3, as DNA: TGCGCCAGCAGCTTGCAGCGCCCAGGTCGGGATACGCAGTATTTT. Full variable domain (outside the CDR3, taken from reference TRBV5-1 and TRBJ2-3): KAGVTQTPRYLIKTRGQQVTLSCSPISGHRSVSWYQQTPGQGLQFLFEYFSETQRNKGNFPGRFSGRQFSNSRSEMNVSTLELGDSALYLCASSLQRPGRDTQYFGPGTRLTVL.